Each of the 14 T cell receptor beta chains below was sequenced from the same sample in a study of Graves' ophthalmopathy and Graves' hyperthyroidism. Amplifying from RNA transcripts, the study obtained TCR beta CDR3 regions. First-round RT-PCR with HTBI primers preceded a second-round multiplex PCR. In TCRdb, the multiplex PCR reads were re-called with MiXCR into one record per CDR3 protein. Of fewer than 350,000 distinct CDR3 sequences listed, roughly 16% are singletons. Sequencing was performed on peripheral blood. All receptors derive from an adult man with Graves' ophthalmopathy.

This chain uses TRBV11-2 with TRBJ2-7; no firm D call. V was trimmed by 1 base and J by 3 bases, leaving 13 bases between them. Looked up from germline, CDR1 is SGHAT and CDR2 is FQNNGV. The CDR3 extends over 15 amino acids. The CDR3 reads CASSLGTSAYYEQYF. DNA for the CDR3: TGTGCCAGCAGCTTAGGCACGTCGGCTTACTACGAGCAGTACTTC.

This clonotype was seen at least ten times. The chain has TRBV11-1 and TRBJ1-6; maybe TRBD1 (6 bases). Germline CDR1 is SGHAT and CDR2 is FQDESV (reference sequence). The V end was cut by 4 bases, the J end by 3 bases, with 16 bases between. This CDR3 has 17 amino acids. CDR3 sequence (DNA): TGTGCCAGCAGCTCCCCCCCGGGACAAAACTATAATTCACCCCTCCACTTT. Protein product: CASSSPPGQNYNSPLHF.

In its sample, this clonotype was seen many times. This chain links TRBV27 with TRBJ2-7, with D maybe TRBD1 (5 bases). Germline V gene lookup returns CDR1 MNHEY and CDR2 SMNVEV (reference sequence). V was trimmed by 6 bases and J by 0 bases, leaving 15 bases between them. The CDR3 extends over 15 amino acids. CDR3 sequence: CASSTNRLLSYEQYF. In DNA, the CDR3 is TGTGCCAGCAGCACTAACAGGCTTCTCTCCTACGAGCAGTACTTC.

This clonotype was recorded a few times. At one boundary the junction diverges from the germline segment, which might be a read error. The rearrangement uses TRBV6-1 and TRBJ1-1; no reliable D call. The CDR3 sequence is 14 residues long. Per germline, CDR1 MNHNS and CDR2 SASEGT. The DNA for the CDR3 is TGTGCCAGCAGTGAACGGGAATTGAACACTGAAGCTTGCTTT. It specifies CASSERELNTEACF.

V gene TRBV20-1 combines with J gene TRBJ1-1, with D uncertain. The CDR3 runs to 13 residues. Germline CDR1 is DFQATT and CDR2 is SNEGSKA (reference sequence). V lost 6 bases to trimming and J lost 1 base, with 12 bases between them. The CDR3 bases are TGCAGTGCAGAGGCGGGTGGGAACACTGAAGCTTTCTTT. Its protein is CSAEAGGNTEAFF.

This clonotype showed up many times. V is TRBV7-8 and J is TRBJ1-1; no reliable D call. V was trimmed by 1 base and J by 1 base, leaving 7 bases between them. The CDR3 runs 14 residues. Germline V gives CDR1 SGHVS, CDR2 FQNEAQ. The CDR3 here is CASSLVSTNTEAFF. CDR3 coding DNA: TGTGCCAGCAGCTTAGTGAGTACGAACACTGAAGCTTTCTTT.

This clonotype was counted ten times or more. V gene TRBV6-1 combines with J gene TRBJ2-7, with a tentative D call TRBD2 (6 bases). The V and J ends lost 2 bases and 0 bases respectively, with 11 bases between them. Looked up from germline, CDR1 is MNHNS and CDR2 is SASEGT. The length of the CDR3 is 15 residues. The CDR3 DNA follows: TGTGCCAGCAGTGAACTTTTAGCGGCCTCCTACGAGCAGTACTTC. Protein: CASSELLAASYEQYF.

This clonotype has a count of ten or more. This chain links TRBV7-8 with TRBJ1-1; D unclear. V was cut by 5 bases and J by 1 base, with 14 bases left in between. The CDR3 runs 15 residues. Germline assignment: CDR1 SGHVS and CDR2 FQNEAQ. CDR3 sequence: CASSDLGAGNTEAFF. CDR3 nucleotide sequence: TGTGCCAGCAGCGACTTGGGAGCGGGGAACACTGAAGCTTTCTTT.

This clonotype was seen repeatedly, ten times or more. The rearrangement links TRBV27 to TRBJ1-2; the match to TRBD1 covers 8 bases. The V segment lost 4 bases and the J segment 4 bases; nucleotides outside the gene matches: 8. Germline CDR1 and CDR2: MNHEY and SMNVEV (reference sequence). There are 15 residues in the CDR3. The CDR3 sequence: CASSSGQGESYGYTF. CDR3 DNA: TGTGCCAGCAGTTCAGGACAGGGCGAGAGCTATGGCTACACCTTC.

This clonotype appeared many times. The rearrangement links TRBV5-1 to TRBJ2-7; TRBD2 aligns across 9 bases. Germline values: CDR1 SGHRS, CDR2 YFSETQ. The CDR3 has 15 amino acids. V shed 0 bases and J 2 bases; nucleotides not matched to a gene: 3. CDR3 loop: CASSLASGITYEQYF. DNA of the CDR3: TGCGCCAGCAGCTTGGCTAGCGGGATCACCTACGAGCAGTACTTC.

The V and J genes are TRBV12-3 or TRBV12-4 and TRBJ1-1; 7 bases fit TRBD1. The CDR3 consists of 15 residues. Unmatched junction bases numbered 7, after V lost 5 bases and J lost 1 base. The CDR3 loop reads CASSRPTGPNTEAFF. CDR3 DNA: TGTGCCAGCAGTAGACCGACAGGGCCGAACACTGAAGCTTTCTTT.

This clonotype was seen at least ten times. The V call is TRBV12-3 or TRBV12-4, the J call TRBJ1-2; D uncertain. The CDR3 consists of 16 residues. V was pared by 6 bases and J by 2 bases, with 19 bases between. CDR3: CASRYIHGRLNYGYTF. DNA of the CDR3: TGTGCCAGCAGATATATCCATGGCAGGCTCAACTATGGCTACACCTTC.

At least ten counts were recorded for this clonotype. V gene TRBV7-2 combines with J gene TRBJ2-7; D remains ambiguous. The CDR3 sequence is 12 residues long. CDR1 and CDR2 (germline): SGHTA, FQGNSA. Trimming pared 7 bases from V and 3 bases from J, leaving 10 bases between. CDR3 in amino acids: CASTLSGYEQYF. The CDR3 DNA reads as TGTGCCAGCACCCTAAGTGGCTACGAGCAGTACTTC.

This chain uses TRBV6-1 with TRBJ1-2; weak D call: TRBD1 (5 bases). Germline V gives CDR1 MNHNS, CDR2 SASEGT. V lost 7 bases, J lost 2 bases, and 11 bases lay in between. The CDR3 contains 13 residues. The CDR3 sequence is CASIRGWNYGYTF. DNA of the CDR3: TGTGCCAGCATACGGGGGTGGAACTATGGCTACACCTTC.